One and the same sample provided the 18 T cell receptor beta chains below, sequenced in a study of cytomegalovirus exposure and HLA in healthy donors. The PCR had 60 Vbeta and 13 Jbeta primers. The table came from immunoSEQ multiplex PCR; TCRdb's copy has only in-frame clones and leaves some out. This sample has 250,000 to 350,000 clones, with 86% found just once. Specimen: PBMCs. These receptors all stem from a man aged 40-50 years in good health and CMV-seropositive.

This clone was recorded a few times. CDR3 region: CASSYSTRLPYEQYF. The CDR3 DNA sequence: TGTGCCAGCAGTTACTCTACTAGACTCCCCTACGAGCAGTACTTC. The chain employs TRBV6-5 and TRBJ2-7; D may be TRBD2 (5 bases). The CDR3 covers 15 residues. Deletions cut 0 bases from V and 2 bases from J, with 11 bases between. Germline loops: CDR1 MNHEY, CDR2 SVGAGI.

This rearrangement joins TRBV15 to TRBJ2-1; TRBD1 might be the D (5 bases). Trimming left V 0 bases short and J 4 bases short, with 10 bases between. CDR1 and CDR2 from the germline V gene are LNHNV and YYDKDF (reference sequence). The CDR3 extends over 15 amino acids. CDR3 in amino acids: CATSRDGAEYNEQFF. CDR3 bases: TGTGCCACCAGCAGAGATGGGGCGGAATACAATGAGCAGTTCTTC.

V gene TRBV5-1 combines with J gene TRBJ2-7, with a possible D match to TRBD1 (5 bases). This CDR3 is 15 amino acids long. CDR1 is SGHRS and CDR2 is YFSETQ in the germline V gene. Trimming left V 0 bases short and J 7 bases short, with 17 bases between. CDR3 sequence: CASSLEVRASGEQYF. DNA of the CDR3: TGCGCCAGCAGCTTGGAGGTCAGGGCGAGTGGAGAGCAGTACTTC.

This chain links TRBV19 with TRBJ1-2, with D possibly matching TRBD1 (6 bases). Trimming took off 3 bases at V and 1 base at J, with 12 bases between the two ends. This CDR3 is 15 amino acids long. The germline V gene encodes CDR1 LNHDA and CDR2 SQIVND (reference sequence). CDR3 in amino acids: CASSIEDRINYGYTF. The CDR3 region has the DNA TGTGCCAGTAGTATTGAAGACAGGATTAACTATGGCTACACCTTC.

The chain carries TRBV13 and TRBJ1-2; TRBD1 agrees at 8 bases. Germline values: CDR1 PRHDT, CDR2 FYEKMQ (reference sequence). The V segment lost 0 bases and the J segment 7 bases; nucleotides outside the gene matches: 13. The CDR3 length is 17 residues. The CDR3 reads CASSLGLMTGESGGYTF. Written as DNA, the CDR3 is TGTGCCAGCAGCTTAGGCTTAATGACAGGGGAAAGCGGTGGCTACACCTTC. The variable domain in full, with the rest retrieved from reference TRBV13 and TRBJ1-2, is AAGVIQSPRHLIKEKRETATLKCYPIPRHDTVYWYQQGPGQDPQFLISFYEKMQSDKGSIPDRFSAQQFSDYHSELNMSSLELGDSALYFCASSLGLMTGESGGYTFGSGTRLTVV.

This chain links TRBV6-1 with TRBJ1-2, with 7 bases aligning to TRBD1. In germline, CDR1 is MNHNS, CDR2 SASEGT. V gave up 8 bases and J gave up 2 bases; unmatched junction bases: 5. This CDR3 is 13 amino acids long. CDR3 protein: CASEPGQNYGYTF. CDR3 DNA sequence: TGTGCCAGCGAACCGGGACAGAACTATGGCTACACCTTC.

The V gene is TRBV10-2, the J gene TRBJ2-7, with TRBD2 as a possible D gene (5 bases). CDR1 WSHSY and CDR2 SAAADI come from the germline V gene. V lost 4 bases, J lost 1 base, and 11 bases lay in between. The CDR3 spans 14 residues. In DNA, the CDR3 is TGCGCCAGCAGTGTATCGGCGGGTTCCTACGAGCAGTACTTC. Protein product: CASSVSAGSYEQYF.

The CDR3 loop is CASSVSGVYNEQFF. The CDR3 nucleotides read TGTGCCAGCAGCGTATCCGGGGTCTACAATGAGCAGTTCTTC. The chain recombines TRBV9 with TRBJ2-1, with a possible D match to TRBD2 (5 bases). CDR3 size: 14 residues. CDR1 SGDLS and CDR2 YYNGEE come from the germline V gene. Deletions cut 1 base from V and 3 bases from J, with 8 bases between.

This clone was picked up a small number of times. The chain is built from TRBV28 and TRBJ1-1, with D possibly TRBD1 on 5 matching bases. The CDR3 consists of 14 residues. Per the germline V gene, CDR1 is MDHEN and CDR2 is SYDVKM. V lost 2 bases and J 1 base, leaving 8 bases between the germline ends. The CDR3 loop reads CASSLAGPNTEAFF. In DNA form, the CDR3 reads TGTGCCAGCAGTTTAGCGGGGCCGAACACTGAAGCTTTCTTT.

The rearrangement uses TRBV7-9 and TRBJ2-7; the match to TRBD2 covers 7 bases. The CDR3 is made up of 15 amino acids. The ends lost 5 bases at V and 0 bases at J; junction bases unmatched: 7. In germline, CDR1 is SEHNR, CDR2 FQNEAQ (reference sequence). The CDR3 DNA reads TGTGCCAGCAGCCTAGTCTCTAGCGGCTCCTACGAGCAGTACTTC. This sequence encodes CASSLVSSGSYEQYF.

This sequence joins TRBV28 and TRBJ2-7, with 8 bases aligning to TRBD1. The V gene end was trimmed by 6 bases and the J gene end by 0 bases; junction bases not matched to a gene: 4. This CDR3 has 14 amino acids. CDR1 MDHEN and CDR2 SYDVKM come from the germline V gene. CDR3 coding DNA: TGTGCCAGCAGGAAAGGGACAGGCTCCTACGAGCAGTACTTC. Translating gives CASRKGTGSYEQYF.

About this clone itself: Different DNA sequences within this sample yield the same CDR3. The rearrangement joins TRBV19 to TRBJ2-7; 7 nucleotides align to TRBD1. This CDR3 region has 14 residues. From germline, CDR1 is LNHDA and CDR2 SQIVND (reference sequence). V gave up 4 bases and J gave up 0 bases; unmatched junction bases: 3. The CDR3 loop is CASSTQGSSYEQYF. CDR3 in DNA: TGTGCCAGTAGTACACAGGGGAGCTCCTACGAGCAGTACTTC.

V is TRBV28 and J is TRBJ2-7, with TRBD2 matching 11 bases. Germline values: CDR1 MDHEN, CDR2 SYDVKM. The CDR3 has 15 amino acids. With V trimmed by 3 bases and J by 0 bases, 1 base remained unmatched. CDR3 coding DNA: TGTGCCAGCAGTTTTAGCGGGAGGGTCTCCTACGAGCAGTACTTC. Translation: CASSFSGRVSYEQYF.

This rearrangement joins TRBV12-2 to TRBJ1-3; TRBD1, the table's D call, was not compared with the DNA. TRBV12-2 is deemed a pseudogene. CDR3 length: 13 amino acids. CDR3 region: CASRLANGRGSDF. The CDR3 nucleotides read TGTGCAAGTCGCTTAGCGAATGGCAGGGGGTCGGATTTT.

The table lists this clone with a count of one. The chain employs TRBV7-9 and TRBJ2-7; the D gene is possibly TRBD2 (5 bases). The CDR3 is made up of 16 amino acids. Per germline, CDR1 SEHNR and CDR2 FQNEAQ (reference sequence). V lost 5 bases, J lost 2 bases, and 19 bases lay in between. CDR3 bases: TGTGCCAGCAGCACGACCCGGACGGGTAGCGCCTACGAGCAGTACTTC. Its translation: CASSTTRTGSAYEQYF.

The rearrangement links TRBV11-2 to TRBJ2-5, with unresolved D. Germline V lookup: CDR1 SGHAT, CDR2 FQNNGV. With 2 bases removed from V and 0 bases from J, the gap between germline ends came to 4 bases. CDR3 length: 13 residues. The CDR3 here is CASSLSDQETQYF. As DNA, the CDR3 is TGTGCCAGCAGCTTATCCGACCAAGAGACCCAGTACTTC.

A remark on this clone: Sequence at one end of the junction differs from germline and may be a read error. The V and J genes are TRBV7-9 and TRBJ2-7, with 7 nucleotides matching TRBD2. The CDR3 spans 15 residues. In germline, CDR1 is SEHNR, CDR2 FQNEAQ (reference sequence). The CDR3 region is CSSSLGQAGWGEQYF. The CDR3 bases are TGTTCCAGCAGCTTAGGTCAAGCGGGATGGGGCGAGCAGTACTTC.

This clone has only a few counts. The V and J genes are TRBV5-4 and TRBJ2-7, with D unclear. The CDR3 is 16 amino acids. Germline V gives CDR1 SGHNT, CDR2 YYREEE (reference sequence). Trimming took off 0 bases at V and 4 bases at J, with 17 bases between the two ends. CDR3 in amino acids: CASSLGLVKTVYEQYF. In DNA form, the CDR3 reads TGTGCCAGCAGCTTGGGGCTTGTGAAGACTGTTTACGAGCAGTACTTC.